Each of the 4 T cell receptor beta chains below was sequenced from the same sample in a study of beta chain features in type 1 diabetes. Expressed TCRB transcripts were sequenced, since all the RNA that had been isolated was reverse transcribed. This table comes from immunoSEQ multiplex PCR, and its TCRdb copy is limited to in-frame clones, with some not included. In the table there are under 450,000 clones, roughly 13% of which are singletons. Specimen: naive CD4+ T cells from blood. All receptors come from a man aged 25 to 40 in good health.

As DNA, the CDR3 is TGTGCCACCAGCAGACAGGGGAAGGAGTATGGCTACACCTTC. Its protein product is CATSRQGKEYGYTF. The chain couples TRBV15 to TRBJ1-2; a possible D gene is TRBD1 (6 bases). This CDR3 contains 14 residues. CDR1 is LNHNV and CDR2 is YYDKDF in the germline V gene (reference sequence). Trimming took 2 bases from V and 5 from J, leaving 12 bases between them.

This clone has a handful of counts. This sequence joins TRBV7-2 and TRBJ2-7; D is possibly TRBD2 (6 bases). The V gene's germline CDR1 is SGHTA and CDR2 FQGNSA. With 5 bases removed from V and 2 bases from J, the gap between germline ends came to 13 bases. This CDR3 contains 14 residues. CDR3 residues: CASSARASAYEQYF. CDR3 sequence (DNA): TGTGCCAGCAGCGCCCGGGCTAGCGCCTACGAGCAGTACTTC.

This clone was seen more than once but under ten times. The CDR3 DNA sequence: TGTGCCAGCAGCTCCTGGGTCGGAGCCGGCACAGATACGCAGTATTTT. Residues: CASSSWVGAGTDTQYF. This rearrangement joins TRBV7-6 to TRBJ2-3; D gene ambiguous. Germline CDR1 SGHVS, CDR2 FNYEAQ. V lost 4 bases, J lost 1 base, and 15 bases lay in between. The CDR3 contains 16 residues.

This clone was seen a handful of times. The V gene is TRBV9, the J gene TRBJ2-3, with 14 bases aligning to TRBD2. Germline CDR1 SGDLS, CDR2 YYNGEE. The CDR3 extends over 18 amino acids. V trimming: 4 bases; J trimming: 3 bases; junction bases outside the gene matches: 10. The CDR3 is CASSPRGTSGGRTDTQYF. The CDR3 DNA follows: TGTGCCAGCAGCCCCCGCGGGACTAGCGGGGGTCGGACAGATACGCAGTATTTT.